This TCR beta chain came from a study of identical twins. In germline, CDR1 is MNHEY, CDR2 SMNVEV (reference sequence). After removal of 5 bases from V and 9 bases from J, the junction contained 11 bases not matched to a gene. The CDR3 is 16 amino acids. Each cDNA held unique molecular identifiers, and template switching gave it a universal primer site. In TCRdb, the 5' RACE reads were re-called with MiXCR into one record per CDR3 protein. The data show some 1,700,000 distinct CDR3 sequences, roughly 35% seen once. Concerning this clonotype itself: Its antigen remains unknown.

General study points: Model-predicted out-of-frame TCR alpha sharing fell below observed values in monozygotic twins. Weaker excess twin sharing was observed in beta out-of-frame sequences.

Sequencing was done on a sample of cord blood. The clonotype originates from a newborn girl in good health. The chain is built from TRBV27 and TRBJ2-1; TRBD2 matches 12 bases. The CDR3 is CASSLRTSGIWSEQFF. CDR3 nucleotide sequence: TGTGCCAGCAGTCTTCGGACTAGCGGGATATGGAGTGAGCAGTTCTTC.